This TCR beta chain was recorded in a study of T cell clonality in common variable immunodeficiency. Sequencing input was equivalent genomic DNA from CVID and controls. Sequencing used immunoSEQ multiplex PCR; TCRdb keeps in-frame clones, though not all of them. The record shows roughly 16,000 clones for this sample, with no singletons present. There are 13 residues in the CDR3. Germline CDR1 reads SGHTA; CDR2 reads FQGNSA. V was trimmed by 5 bases and J by 5 bases, leaving 12 bases between them. As for this clone: Its specificity is not known. The CDR3 end lies 3 residues beyond the end of the read and is filled in from the germline J gene.

Findings and caveats of the study: Reportedly, TCR beta sequences from common variable immunodeficiency showed fewer deletions and N-nucleotide insertions.

The sequence was obtained from a human donor with common variable immunodeficiency. Sequenced input: peripheral blood mononuclear cells. The V and J genes are TRBV7-2 and TRBJ1-2; weak D call: TRBD1 (6 bases). The sequenced part of the CDR3 DNA is TGTGCCAGCAGCCCCGACAGGCATTATGGC. It encodes CASSPDRHYG. The entire CDR3 reads CASSPDRHYGYTF.